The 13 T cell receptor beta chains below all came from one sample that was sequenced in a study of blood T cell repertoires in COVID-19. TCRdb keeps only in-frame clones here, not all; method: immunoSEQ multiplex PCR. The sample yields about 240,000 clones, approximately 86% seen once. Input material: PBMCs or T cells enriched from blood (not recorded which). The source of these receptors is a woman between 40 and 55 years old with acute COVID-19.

The CDR3 region has the DNA TGTGCCAGCAGTGAAGCCGGAGGGACTAGCGGAACCAATGAGCAGTTCTTC. Encoded protein: CASSEAGGTSGTNEQFF. This sequence joins TRBV2 and TRBJ2-1; TRBD2 matches 11 bases. This CDR3 contains 17 residues. Trimming removed 0 bases from V and 6 bases from J; junction bases left unmatched: 7. Germline lookup yields CDR1 SNHLY and CDR2 FYNNEI.

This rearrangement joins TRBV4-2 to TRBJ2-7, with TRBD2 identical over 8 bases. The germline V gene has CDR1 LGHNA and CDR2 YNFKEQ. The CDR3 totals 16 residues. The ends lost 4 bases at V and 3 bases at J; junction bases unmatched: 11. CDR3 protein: CASSPVVAGGFYEQYF. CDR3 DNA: TGTGCCAGCAGCCCAGTTGTGGCGGGAGGTTTCTACGAGCAGTACTTC.

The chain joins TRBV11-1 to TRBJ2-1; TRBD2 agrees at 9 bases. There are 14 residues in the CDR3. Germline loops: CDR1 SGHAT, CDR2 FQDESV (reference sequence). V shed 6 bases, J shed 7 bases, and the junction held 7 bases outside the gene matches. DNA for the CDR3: TGTGCCAGCAGTTACCTAGCGGGATCAAATGAGCAGTTCTTC. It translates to CASSYLAGSNEQFF.

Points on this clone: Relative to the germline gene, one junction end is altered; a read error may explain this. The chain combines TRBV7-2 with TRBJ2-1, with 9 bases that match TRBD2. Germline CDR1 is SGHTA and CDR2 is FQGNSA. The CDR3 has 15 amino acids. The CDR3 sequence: CASSPSGLATASRVF. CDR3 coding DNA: TGTGCCAGCAGCCCCTCCGGACTAGCGACTGCTTCTCGGGTCTTC.

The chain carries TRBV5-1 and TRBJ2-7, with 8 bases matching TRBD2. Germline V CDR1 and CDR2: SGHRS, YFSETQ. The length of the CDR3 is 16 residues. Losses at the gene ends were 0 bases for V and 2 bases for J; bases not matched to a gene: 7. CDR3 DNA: TGCGCCAGCAGCTTGGTGGGTAGCGGGGACCCCTACGAGCAGTACTTC. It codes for CASSLVGSGDPYEQYF.

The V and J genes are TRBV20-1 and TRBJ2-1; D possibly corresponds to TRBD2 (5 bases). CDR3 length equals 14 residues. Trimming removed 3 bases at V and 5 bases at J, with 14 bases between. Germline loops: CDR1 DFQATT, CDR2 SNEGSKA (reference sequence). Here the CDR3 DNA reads TGCAGTGCTAGTACTTGGACTTCTGACAATGAGCAGTTCTTC. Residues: CSASTWTSDNEQFF.

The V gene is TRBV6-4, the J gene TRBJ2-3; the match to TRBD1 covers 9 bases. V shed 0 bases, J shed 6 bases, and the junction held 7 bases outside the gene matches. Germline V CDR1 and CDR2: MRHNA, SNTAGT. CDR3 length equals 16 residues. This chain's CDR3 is CASSDSTGGTPDTQYF. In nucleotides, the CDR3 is TGTGCCAGCAGTGACTCGACAGGGGGAACCCCGGATACGCAGTATTTT.

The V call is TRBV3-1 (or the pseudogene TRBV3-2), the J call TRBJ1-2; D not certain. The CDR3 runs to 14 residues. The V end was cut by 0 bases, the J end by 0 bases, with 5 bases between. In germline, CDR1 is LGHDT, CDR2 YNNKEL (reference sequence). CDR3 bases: TGTGCCAGCAGCCAAGATATATCTAACTATGGCTACACCTTC. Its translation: CASSQDISNYGYTF.

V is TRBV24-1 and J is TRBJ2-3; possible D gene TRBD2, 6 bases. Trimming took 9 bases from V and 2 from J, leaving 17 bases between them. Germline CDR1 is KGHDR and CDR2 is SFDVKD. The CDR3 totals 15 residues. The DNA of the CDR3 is TGTGCCACCCAGACCGGGGGACCATTCACAGATACGCAGTATTTT. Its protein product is CATQTGGPFTDTQYF.

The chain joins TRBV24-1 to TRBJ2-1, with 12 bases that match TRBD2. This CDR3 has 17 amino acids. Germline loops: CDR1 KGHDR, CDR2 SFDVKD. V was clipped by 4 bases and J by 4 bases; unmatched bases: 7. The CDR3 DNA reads TGTGCCACCAGTGACCAGGGGACTAGCGGGCGTTACAATGAGCAGTTCTTC. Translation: CATSDQGTSGRYNEQFF.

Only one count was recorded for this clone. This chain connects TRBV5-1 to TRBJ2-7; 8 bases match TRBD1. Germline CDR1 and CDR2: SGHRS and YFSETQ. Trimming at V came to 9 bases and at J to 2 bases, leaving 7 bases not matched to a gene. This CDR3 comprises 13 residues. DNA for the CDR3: TGCGCCACGTCGGAGACAGGGGCCTACGAGCAGTACTTC. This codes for CATSETGAYEQYF.

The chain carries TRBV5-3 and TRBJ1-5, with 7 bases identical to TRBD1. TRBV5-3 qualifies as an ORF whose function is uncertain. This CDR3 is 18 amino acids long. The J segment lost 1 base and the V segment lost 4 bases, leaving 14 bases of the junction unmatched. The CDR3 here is CARSPPQQGKGSNQPQHF. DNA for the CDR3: TGTGCCAGAAGCCCACCTCAACAGGGGAAGGGGAGCAATCAGCCCCAGCATTTT.

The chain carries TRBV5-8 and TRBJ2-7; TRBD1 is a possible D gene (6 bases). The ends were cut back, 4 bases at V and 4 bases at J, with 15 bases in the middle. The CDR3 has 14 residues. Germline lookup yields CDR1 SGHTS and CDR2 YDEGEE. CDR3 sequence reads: CASSPGAGVYEQYF. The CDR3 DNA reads TGTGCCAGCAGCCCCGGGGCAGGGGTGTACGAGCAGTACTTC. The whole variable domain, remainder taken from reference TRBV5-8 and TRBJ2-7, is EAGVTQSPTHLIKTRGQQATLRCSPISGHTSVYWYQQALGLGLQFLLWYDEGEERNRGNFPPRFSGRQFPNYSSELNVNALELEDSALYLCASSPGAGVYEQYFGPGTRLTVT.